This TCR beta chain was documented in a study of blood T cell repertoires in COVID-19. Assay used: immunoSEQ multiplex PCR; TCRdb lists only in-frame clones, some missing. The sample includes some 390,000 clones, 75% to 90% of them seen just once. Symptom resolution, clearance, or two negative PCRs marked donors in Cohort 3 as recovered. Sample: PBMCs or T cells enriched from blood (not recorded which). The clonotype originates from a man aged 30 to 45 who had recovered from COVID-19.

The CDR3 is CASSFSWGGDEQFF. Written as DNA, the CDR3 is TGTGCCAGCAGCTTCTCCTGGGGAGGCGATGAGCAGTTCTTC. The gene calls are TRBV7-2 and TRBJ2-1; D is perhaps TRBD2 (6 bases). Trimming left V 3 bases short and J 8 bases short, with 14 bases between. The germline V gene encodes CDR1 SGHTA and CDR2 FQGNSA. CDR3 size: 14 residues.